The 23 T cell receptor beta chains in this list originate from one sample, sequenced in a study of cytomegalovirus exposure and HLA in healthy donors. PCR involved 60 Vbeta and 13 Jbeta primers. Clones were sequenced by immunoSEQ multiplex PCR, and TCRdb holds only the in-frame ones, with some missing. Of about 78,000 clones detected, approximately 57% appear once; the ten largest clones hold less than 7.5%. The sequenced sample consisted of PBMCs. The receptors stem from a man aged 25 to 40 in good health and CMV-seropositive.

The chain links TRBV7-2 to TRBJ2-7; 8 nucleotides align to TRBD1. The CDR3 length is 13 residues. J was trimmed by 2 bases and V by 3 bases; bases with no gene match: 0. Germline V gene lookup returns CDR1 SGHTA and CDR2 FQGNSA. The CDR3 coding sequence is TGTGCCAGCAGCTTGACAGGGGCCTACGAGCAGTACTTC. Protein: CASSLTGAYEQYF.

This clone was detected only a few times. The chain recombines TRBV6-5 with TRBJ1-5, with D possibly matching TRBD1 (5 bases). The CDR3 is 13 amino acids. The germline V gene has CDR1 MNHEY and CDR2 SVGAGI. Trimming removed 5 bases from V and 5 bases from J, with 10 bases in between. The CDR3 protein is CASSRGGDQPQHF. The CDR3 DNA follows: TGTGCCAGCAGTCGGGGGGGAGATCAGCCCCAGCATTTT.

This rearrangement joins TRBV7-8 to TRBJ2-7, with TRBD2 matching over 12 bases. The CDR3 consists of 16 residues. CDR1 is SGHVS and CDR2 is FQNEAQ in the germline V gene. Unmatched junction bases numbered 4, after V lost 1 base and J lost 3 bases. For the CDR3, the DNA is TGTGCCAGCAGCTTAGTGGGGGGACTAGCGGGCTACGAGCAGTACTTC. It codes for CASSLVGGLAGYEQYF. The variable domain in full, completed from reference TRBV7-8 and TRBJ2-7, reads GAGVSQSPRYKVAKRGQDVALRCDPISGHVSLFWYQQALGQGPEFLTYFQNEAQLDKSGLPSDRFFAERPEGSVSTLKIQRTQQEDSAVYLCASSLVGGLAGYEQYFGPGTRLTVT.

V usage is TRBV15 and J usage is TRBJ1-1; 7 bases fit TRBD1. Germline-derived CDR1 and CDR2 are LNHNV and YYDKDF (reference sequence). V shed 0 bases and J 5 bases; nucleotides not matched to a gene: 6. The CDR3 sequence is 15 residues long. CDR3 sequence (DNA): TGTGCCACCAGCAGAGAGACAGGGAGAGGGACTGAAGCTTTCTTT. Protein: CATSRETGRGTEAFF.

The count of this clone is one. This chain joins TRBV6-5 and TRBJ1-1, with D possibly TRBD1 on 5 matching bases. The CDR3 contains 14 residues. The V end was cut by 2 bases, the J end by 4 bases, with 11 bases between. Germline CDR1 MNHEY, CDR2 SVGAGI. The CDR3 sequence is CASSYQARVTEAFF. The DNA of the CDR3 is TGTGCCAGCAGTTACCAGGCCAGGGTCACTGAAGCTTTCTTT.

The rearrangement links TRBV28 to TRBJ2-7, with D tentatively TRBD1 (6 bases). Looked up from germline, CDR1 is MDHEN and CDR2 is SYDVKM. The germline V and J ends were trimmed by 1 base and 6 bases, with 10 bases remaining between them. The CDR3 is made up of 13 amino acids. CDR3 amino acids: CASSLLQGREQYF. CDR3 in DNA: TGTGCCAGCAGTTTATTGCAGGGGCGCGAGCAGTACTTC.

The chain couples TRBV18 to TRBJ2-2; 7 bases agree with TRBD2. CDR1 and CDR2 (germline): KGHSH, LQKENI. V gave up 3 bases and J gave up 5 bases; unmatched junction bases: 12. This CDR3 is 17 amino acids long. The CDR3 loop is CASSPPRSGTYTGELFF. The CDR3, as DNA: TGTGCCAGCTCACCGCCGAGGAGCGGGACCTATACCGGGGAGCTGTTTTTT.

The chain links TRBV13 to TRBJ2-7; 12 nucleotides match TRBD1. V lost 5 bases and J lost 12; bases outside the gene matches: 5. CDR3 length: 12 residues. Germline V CDR1 and CDR2: PRHDT, FYEKMQ (reference sequence). This CDR3 is CASSSGTGGLYF. CDR3 nucleotides: TGTGCCAGCAGCAGTGGGACAGGGGGCTTGTACTTC. The whole variable domain, remainder taken from reference TRBV13 and TRBJ2-7, is AAGVIQSPRHLIKEKRETATLKCYPIPRHDTVYWYQQGPGQDPQFLISFYEKMQSDKGSIPDRFSAQQFSDYHSELNMSSLELGDSALYFCASSSGTGGLYFGPGTRLTVT.

This chain connects TRBV5-1 to TRBJ1-3; D gene unclear. Germline V lookup: CDR1 SGHRS, CDR2 YFSETQ. Deletions cut 4 bases from V and 0 bases from J, with 11 bases between. The CDR3 sequence is 15 residues long. As DNA, the CDR3 is TGCGCCAGCAGCCTCGACACCGGCTCTGGAAACACCATATATTTT. This translates into CASSLDTGSGNTIYF.

The table lists this clone with a few counts. The rearrangement links TRBV10-3 to TRBJ1-1, with D perhaps matching TRBD1 (6 bases). The CDR3 is 16 amino acids. The ends were cut back, 2 bases at V and 6 bases at J, with 19 bases in the middle. Germline loops: CDR1 ENHRY, CDR2 SYGVKD. The CDR3 DNA sequence: TGTGCCATCAGTGAGCCAAACGGGGGGGACACTTCTGAAGCTTTCTTT. This translates into CAISEPNGGDTSEAFF.

The chain combines TRBV18 with TRBJ2-3; the match to TRBD2 covers 9 bases. Germline loops: CDR1 KGHSH, CDR2 LQKENI. V lost 2 bases and J lost 2; bases outside the gene matches: 8. The CDR3 has 17 amino acids. In nucleotides, the CDR3 is TGTGCCAGCTCACCAGAATGGGCTAGCGGGAACACAGATACGCAGTATTTT. It codes for CASSPEWASGNTDTQYF.

The chain links TRBV6-6 to TRBJ1-5; D unclear. The V gene's germline CDR1 is MNHNY and CDR2 SVGAGI (reference sequence). Between the trimmed V and J ends, which lost 6 bases and 0 bases, there was a span of 9 bases. The CDR3 extends over 14 amino acids. CDR3 sequence: CASRQIDSNQPQHF. The DNA for the CDR3 is TGTGCCAGCAGACAGATAGATAGCAATCAGCCCCAGCATTTT.

This clone came up once. The genes are TRBV16 and TRBJ2-1; D is possibly TRBD1 (5 bases). The CDR3 loop spans 11 amino acids. Germline-derived CDR1 and CDR2 are KGHSY and FQNENV. V dropped 4 bases and J dropped 8 bases, with 6 bases sitting between them. CDR3 nucleotides: TGTGCCAGCAGCCTGGGGCATGAGCAGTTCTTC. Translated, it gives CASSLGHEQFF.

This clone was picked up one time. The chain employs TRBV12-1 and TRBJ2-1; TRBD2, as called in the table, went unchecked against the DNA. TRBV12-1 is reported as a pseudogene. There are 18 residues in the CDR3. The CDR3, as DNA: TGTGCCAGCAGCTTTGGAGGCTCCTTCGCGAACTCCTACAATGAGCAGTTCTTC. Its translation is CASSFGGSFANSYNEQFF.

This chain uses TRBV28 with TRBJ1-2; TRBD1 might be the D (6 bases). V was shortened by 6 bases and J by 8 bases, with 16 bases between the two germline ends. Germline CDR1 reads MDHEN; CDR2 reads SYDVKM. There are 13 residues in the CDR3. Written as DNA, the CDR3 is TGTGCCAGCAGGCCCCGGACAGAAAGGGGCTACACCTTC. Protein product: CASRPRTERGYTF.

This chain joins TRBV5-4 and TRBJ2-3; maybe TRBD2 (5 bases). The CDR3 length is 13 residues. Trimming took off 5 bases at V and 1 base at J, with 8 bases between the two ends. Germline CDR1 is SGHNT and CDR2 is YYREEE (reference sequence). CDR3 bases: TGTGCCAGCAGGAGGGCTGGCACAGATACGCAGTATTTT. Protein: CASRRAGTDTQYF.

In this sample, this clone turned up a few times. V and J are TRBV15 and TRBJ1-4, with 7 positions matching TRBD1. V dropped 6 bases and J dropped 0; count of bases not matched to a gene: 10. From germline, CDR1 is LNHNV and CDR2 YYDKDF (reference sequence). The CDR3 contains 17 residues. The CDR3 region has the DNA TGTGCCACCAGAAGGGACAGCACTTTTGCAACTAATGAAAAACTGTTTTTT. Protein product: CATRRDSTFATNEKLFF.

The rearrangement uses TRBV29-1 and TRBJ2-7, with D possibly matching TRBD1 (6 bases). The CDR3 is 14 amino acids. Trimming stripped 6 bases from V and 0 bases from J, with 15 bases between. Germline V gene lookup returns CDR1 SQVTM and CDR2 ANQGSEA. The CDR3 protein is CSVVPGHYSYEQYF. DNA for the CDR3: TGCAGCGTCGTACCGGGACACTACTCCTACGAGCAGTACTTC.

On this clone itself: Compared with germline, one end of the junction differs, possibly owing to a read error. The V and J genes are TRBV7-7 and TRBJ2-1, with D tentatively TRBD2 (5 bases). Germline-derived CDR1 and CDR2 are SSHAT and FNYEAQ (reference sequence). The CDR3 loop spans 13 amino acids. The CDR3 DNA sequence: TGTGCTAGCAGCCCGGACTCGTACAATGAGCAGTTCTTC. It is translated as CASSPDSYNEQFF.

The chain has TRBV2 and TRBJ1-3, with a weak D call TRBD1 (6 bases). Germline loops: CDR1 SNHLY, CDR2 FYNNEI. Trimming cost V 3 bases and J 8 bases, with 11 bases left between them. The CDR3 loop spans 13 amino acids. The CDR3 is CASSEGAIDTIYF. DNA of the CDR3: TGTGCCAGCAGTGAGGGGGCGATAGACACCATATATTTT.

The chain uses TRBV28 and TRBJ2-7; 7 positions agree with TRBD2. Trimming cost V 6 bases and J 6 bases; bases outside gene matches: 11. The CDR3 length is 14 residues. Germline V gene lookup returns CDR1 MDHEN and CDR2 SYDVKM. The CDR3 region has the DNA TGTGCCAGCAGGCGGGCGGGGACGGGGGGCGAGCAGTACTTC. Protein sequence: CASRRAGTGGEQYF.

This clone was observed a few times. The chain couples TRBV7-3 to TRBJ2-3; maybe TRBD1 (5 bases). CDR3 size: 15 residues. Per the germline V gene, CDR1 is SGHTA and CDR2 is FQGTGA. The V gene lost 5 bases and the J gene lost 3 bases, with 15 bases spanning the gap. CDR3 sequence (DNA): TGTGCCAGCAGCCAATTACCAGGGCGGACAGATACGCAGTATTTT. Its translation: CASSQLPGRTDTQYF. Based on the CDR3 plus reference TRBV7-3 and TRBJ2-3, the full variable domain is GAGVSQTPSNKVTEKGKYVELRCDPISGHTALYWYRQSLGQGPEFLIYFQGTGAADDSGLPNDRFFAVRPEGSVSTLKIQRTERGDSAVYLCASSQLPGRTDTQYFGPGTRLTVL.

V gene TRBV19 combines with J gene TRBJ1-1; TRBD1 aligns across 7 bases. Germline lookup yields CDR1 LNHDA and CDR2 SQIVND (reference sequence). The V segment lost 7 bases and the J segment 6 bases; nucleotides outside the gene matches: 8. The CDR3 is 13 residues long. CDR3 region: CASTLDREAEAFF. CDR3 coding DNA: TGTGCCAGTACCCTAGACAGGGAAGCTGAAGCTTTCTTT. Using reference TRBV19 and TRBJ1-1 for the parts outside the CDR3, the full variable domain is DGGITQSPKYLFRKEGQNVTLSCEQNLNHDAMYWYRQDPGQGLRLIYYSQIVNDFQKGDIAEGYSVSREKKESFPLTVTSAQKNPTAFYLCASTLDREAEAFFGQGTRLTVV.